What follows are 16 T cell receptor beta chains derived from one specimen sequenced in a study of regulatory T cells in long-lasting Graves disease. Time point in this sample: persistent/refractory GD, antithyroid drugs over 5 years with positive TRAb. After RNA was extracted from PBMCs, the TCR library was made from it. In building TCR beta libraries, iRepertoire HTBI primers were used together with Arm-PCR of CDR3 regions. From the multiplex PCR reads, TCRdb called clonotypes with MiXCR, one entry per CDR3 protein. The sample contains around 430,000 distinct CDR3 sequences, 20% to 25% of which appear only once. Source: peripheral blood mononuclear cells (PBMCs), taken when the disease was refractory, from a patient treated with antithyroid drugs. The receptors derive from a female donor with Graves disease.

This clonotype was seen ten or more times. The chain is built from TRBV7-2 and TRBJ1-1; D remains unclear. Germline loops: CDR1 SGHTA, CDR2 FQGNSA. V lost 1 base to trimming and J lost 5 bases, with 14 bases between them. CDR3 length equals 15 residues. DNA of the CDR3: TGTGCCAGCAGCTTAGTCGTGGGTATGGGGACTGAAGCTTTCTTT. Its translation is CASSLVVGMGTEAFF.

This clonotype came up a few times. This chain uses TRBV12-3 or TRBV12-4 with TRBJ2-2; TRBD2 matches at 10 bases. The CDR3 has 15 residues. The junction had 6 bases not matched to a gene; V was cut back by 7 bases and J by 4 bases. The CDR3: CASNTAGGTTGELFF. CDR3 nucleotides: TGTGCCAGCAATACAGCGGGGGGGACCACCGGGGAGCTGTTTTTT.

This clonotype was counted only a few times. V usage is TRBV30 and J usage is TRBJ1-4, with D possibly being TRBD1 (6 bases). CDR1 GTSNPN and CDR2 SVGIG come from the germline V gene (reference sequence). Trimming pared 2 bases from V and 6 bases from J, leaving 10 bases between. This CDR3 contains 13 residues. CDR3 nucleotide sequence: TGTGCCTGGAGTAGGGACACCGATGAAAAACTGTTTTTT. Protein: CAWSRDTDEKLFF.

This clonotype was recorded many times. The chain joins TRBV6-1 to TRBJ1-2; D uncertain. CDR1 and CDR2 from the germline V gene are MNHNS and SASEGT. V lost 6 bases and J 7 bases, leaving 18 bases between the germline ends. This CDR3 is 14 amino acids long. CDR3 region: CASSSMAPHFGYTF. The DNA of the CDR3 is TGTGCCAGCAGCTCCATGGCACCCCATTTTGGCTACACCTTC.

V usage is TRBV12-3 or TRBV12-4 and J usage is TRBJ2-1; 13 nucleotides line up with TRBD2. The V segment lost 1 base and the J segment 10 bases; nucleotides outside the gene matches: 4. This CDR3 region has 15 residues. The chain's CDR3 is CASSLGTSGGSEQFF. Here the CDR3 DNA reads TGTGCCAGCAGTTTAGGGACTAGCGGGGGCTCGGAGCAGTTCTTC.

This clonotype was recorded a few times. This chain's CDR3 is CASSHNRGWNSPLHF. The CDR3, as DNA: TGTGCCAGCAGCCACAACAGGGGTTGGAATTCACCCCTCCACTTT. V and J are TRBV3-1 and TRBJ1-6; 7 bases fit TRBD1. Germline V CDR1 and CDR2: LGHDT, YNNKEL (reference sequence). The CDR3 consists of 15 residues. The J segment lost 7 bases and the V segment lost 3 bases, leaving 6 bases of the junction unmatched.

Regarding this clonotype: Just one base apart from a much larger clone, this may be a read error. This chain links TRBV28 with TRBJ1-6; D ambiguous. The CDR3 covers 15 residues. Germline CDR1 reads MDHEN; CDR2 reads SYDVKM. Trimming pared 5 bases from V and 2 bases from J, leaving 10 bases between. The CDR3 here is CASSDPRPYNSPLHF. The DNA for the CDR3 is TGTGCCAGCAGTGACCCTCGCCCCTATAATTCACCCCTCCACTTT. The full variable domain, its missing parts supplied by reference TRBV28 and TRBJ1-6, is DVKVTQSSRYLVKRTGEKVFLECVQDMDHENMFWYRQDPGLGLRLIYFSYDVKMKEKGDIPEGYSVSREKKERFSLILESASTNQTSMYLCASSDPRPYNSPLHFGNGTRLTVT.

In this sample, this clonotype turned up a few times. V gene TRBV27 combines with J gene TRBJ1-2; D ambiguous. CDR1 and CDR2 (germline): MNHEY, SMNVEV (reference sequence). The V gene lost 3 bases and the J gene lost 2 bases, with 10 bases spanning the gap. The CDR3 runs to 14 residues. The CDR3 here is CASSFSSGNYGYTF. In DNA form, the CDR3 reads TGTGCCAGCAGTTTTAGTTCCGGAAACTATGGCTACACCTTC.

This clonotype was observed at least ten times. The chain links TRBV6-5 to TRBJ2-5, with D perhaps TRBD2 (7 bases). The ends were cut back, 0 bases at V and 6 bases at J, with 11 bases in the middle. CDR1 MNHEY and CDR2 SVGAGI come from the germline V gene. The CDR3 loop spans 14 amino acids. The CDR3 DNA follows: TGTGCCAGCAGTTACTCAGGGGGGGTAAAGACCCAGTACTTC. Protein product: CASSYSGGVKTQYF.

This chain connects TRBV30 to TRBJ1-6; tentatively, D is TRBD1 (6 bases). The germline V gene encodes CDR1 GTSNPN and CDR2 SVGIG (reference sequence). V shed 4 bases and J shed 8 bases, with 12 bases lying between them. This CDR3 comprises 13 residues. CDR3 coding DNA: TGTGCCTGGACCGGGACAACCGATTCACCCCTCCACTTT. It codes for CAWTGTTDSPLHF.

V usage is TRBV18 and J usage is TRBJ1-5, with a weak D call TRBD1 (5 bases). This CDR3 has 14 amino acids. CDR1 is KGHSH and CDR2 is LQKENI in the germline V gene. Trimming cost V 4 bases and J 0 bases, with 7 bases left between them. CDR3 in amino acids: CASSRTPSNQPQHF. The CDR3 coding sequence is TGTGCCAGCTCACGGACACCTAGCAATCAGCCCCAGCATTTT.

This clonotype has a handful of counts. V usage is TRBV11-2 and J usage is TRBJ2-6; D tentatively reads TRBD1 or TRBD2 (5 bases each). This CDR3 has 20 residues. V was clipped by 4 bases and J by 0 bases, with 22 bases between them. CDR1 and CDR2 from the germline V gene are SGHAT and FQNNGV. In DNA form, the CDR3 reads TGTGCCAGCAGCTCCCCGGGACCCATCCCCGGATACTCTGGGGCCAACGTCCTGACTTTC. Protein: CASSSPGPIPGYSGANVLTF.

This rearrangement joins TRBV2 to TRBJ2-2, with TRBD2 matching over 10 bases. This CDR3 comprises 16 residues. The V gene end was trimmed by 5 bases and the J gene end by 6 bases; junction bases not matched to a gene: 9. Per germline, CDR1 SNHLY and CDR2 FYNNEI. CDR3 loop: CASSTFSGRLAGELFF. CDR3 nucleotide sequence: TGTGCCAGCAGTACCTTTAGCGGGAGGCTCGCCGGGGAGCTGTTTTTT.

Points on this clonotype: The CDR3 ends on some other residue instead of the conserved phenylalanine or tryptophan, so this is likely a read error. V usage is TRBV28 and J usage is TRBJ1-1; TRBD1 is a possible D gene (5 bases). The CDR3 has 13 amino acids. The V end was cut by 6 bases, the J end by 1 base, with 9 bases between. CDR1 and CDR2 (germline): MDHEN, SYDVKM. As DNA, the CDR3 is TGTGCCAGCAGCCTTACAGGGAACACTGAAGCTTTCCTT. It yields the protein CASSLTGNTEAFL.

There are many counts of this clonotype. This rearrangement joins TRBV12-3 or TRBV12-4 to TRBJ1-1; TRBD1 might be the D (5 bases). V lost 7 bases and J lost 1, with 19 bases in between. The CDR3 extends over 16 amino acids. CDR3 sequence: CASTLAIWGKNTEAFF. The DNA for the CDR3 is TGTGCCAGCACCCTGGCGATCTGGGGCAAGAACACTGAAGCTTTCTTT.

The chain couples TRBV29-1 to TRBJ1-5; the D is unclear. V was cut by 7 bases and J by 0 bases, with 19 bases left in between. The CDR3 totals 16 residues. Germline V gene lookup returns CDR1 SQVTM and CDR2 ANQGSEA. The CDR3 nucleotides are TGCAGCGCCAAACCCACCGCGGTATCTAGCAATCAGCCCCAGCATTTT. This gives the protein CSAKPTAVSSNQPQHF.